Listed below are T cell receptor beta chains from one sample, sequenced in a study of brain T cells in children with intractable seizures. Measured with immunoSEQ multiplex PCR; TCRdb has only the in-frame clones, and not every one. Altogether around 44,000 clones are present, 75% to 95% being singletons, with the ten largest covering 5% to 7.5%. The sample here was peripheral blood, taken at surgery. The receptors stem from a girl aged 2 to 9 with tuberous sclerosis and intractable seizures. CDR3s include the opening cysteine and the closing phenylalanine or tryptophan. The order of the fields is J gene, clone size, V gene, D gene, CDR3 DNA, CDR3 protein. A D gene is named only where the DNA matches it firmly. A row's size may be missing; if present it is once, few, many or a size class.

TRBJ2-5 - TRBV7-2 - TGTGCCAGCAGCTTAGAAGGGGACCAAGAGACCCAGTACTTC CASSLEGDQETQYF
TRBJ2-7 - TRBV11-1 TRBD2 TGTGCCAGCAGCTACGGGGGGGCCGACTACGAGCAGTACTTC CASSYGGADYEQYF
TRBJ1-1 - TRBV3-1/TRBV3-2 TRBD1 TGTGCCAGCAGCCAAGAAGCAGGGGGCCGAACTGAAGCTTTCTTT CASSQEAGGRTEAFF
TRBJ2-5 - TRBV7-2 - TGTGCCAGCAGCCTAGATTGGGACACCCAGTACTTC CASSLDWDTQYF
TRBJ1-5 few TRBV12-5 TRBD1 TGTGCTAGTGAAGACCAATTCGGGCAGGGGGACAGTCAGCCCCAGCATTTT CASEDQFGQGDSQPQHF
TRBJ1-2 - TRBV2 - TGTGCCAGCAGTGGGACATCTAACTATGGCTACACCTTC CASSGTSNYGYTF
TRBJ2-3 once TRBV15 - TGTGCCACCAGCAGAGAAGGCGGACAATGGGCAGATACGCAGTATTTT CATSREGGQWADTQYF
TRBJ2-7 - TRBV30 TRBD1 TGTGCCTGTATCGGGACAGGGCGGTACGAGCAGTACTTC CACIGTGRYEQYF
TRBJ1-1 - TRBV6-5 - TGTGCCAGCAGTTCTATTGGGAGCACTGAAGCTTTCTTT CASSSIGSTEAFF
TRBJ1-1 - TRBV11-2 - TGTGCCAGCAGCTCCAGGGTTTTGAACACTGAAGCTTTCTTT CASSSRVLNTEAFF
TRBJ2-5 - TRBV18 TRBD1 TGTGCCAGCTCACCCGACAGGGCCATACAAGAGACCCAGTACTTC CASSPDRAIQETQYF
TRBJ1-1 - TRBV5-1 - TGCGCCAGCAGCTTGGCGCAGGTTCGTTACACTGAAGCTTTCTTT CASSLAQVRYTEAFF
TRBJ1-5 - TRBV2 TRBD1 TGTGCCAGCAGAGCCAAGCCGGGACAGGGAATAAGTCAGCCCCAGCATTTT CASRAKPGQGISQPQHF
TRBJ2-5 - TRBV29-1 - TGCAGCGTTGGAGGGGACACCCAAGAGACCCAGTACTTC CSVGGDTQETQYF
TRBJ1-5 once TRBV30 - TGTGCCTGGAGTGTAGGTTGGAATCAGCCCCAGCATTTT CAWSVGWNQPQHF
TRBJ2-3 - TRBV21-1 - TGTGCCAGCAGCAAGGGACTTTTGGGCACAGATACGCAGTATTTT CASSKGLLGTDTQYF
TRBJ2-5 - TRBV2 TRBD2 TGTGCCAGCAATAGCGGGGGCGAGACCCAGTACTTC CASNSGGETQYF
TRBJ1-2 once TRBV4-1 - TGCGCCAGCAGCCAAGGTTTTGGCTACACCTTC CASSQGFGYTF
TRBJ2-1 - TRBV14 - TGTGCCAGCAGCCAGGGCTATTATTCCTACAATGAGCAGTTCTTC CASSQGYYSYNEQFF
TRBJ2-5 - TRBV5-6 TRBD2 TGTGCCAGCAGCCCGCGGGGGGCCAGGGAGACCCAGTACTTC CASSPRGARETQYF
TRBJ2-5 - TRBV5-1 - TGCGCCAGCAGCCTGACAGCCCTACAAGAGACCCAGTACTTC CASSLTALQETQYF
TRBJ2-1 - TRBV24-1 TRBD2 TGTGCCACCAGTGACCCCCTTAGCGGGGGGCACAATGAGCAGTTCTTC CATSDPLSGGHNEQFF
TRBJ1-2 - TRBV6-5 - TGTGCCAGCAGTCCCGGGGGCTTTAACTATGGCTACACCTTC CASSPGGFNYGYTF
TRBJ1-1 - TRBV6-5 - TGTGCCAGCAGTTATCGCCGATTGAACACTGAAGCTTTCTTT CASSYRRLNTEAFF
TRBJ1-3 - TRBV5-1 - TGCGCCAGCAGCTTGCCCGATCAACATGGAAACACCATATATTTT CASSLPDQHGNTIYF
TRBJ1-1 - TRBV6-1 - TGTGCCAGCAGTGAAAGCAGGAACACTGAAGCTTTCTTT CASSESRNTEAFF
TRBJ2-5 - TRBV5-1 TRBD2 TGCGCCAGCAGCTTCCAACCTAGCGGGGGGGAACAAGAGACCCAGTACTTC CASSFQPSGGEQETQYF
TRBJ2-3 - TRBV19 TRBD1 TGTGCCAGTAGTATAGGTTCGGGACAGCCGGGGGATACGCAGTATTTT CASSIGSGQPGDTQYF
TRBJ2-5 - TRBV24-1 - TGTGCCACCAGTGATGCCAGAGGGGGTCTCCAAGAGACCCAGTACTTC CATSDARGGLQETQYF
TRBJ2-2 - TRBV20-1 - TGCAGTGCTCCCGCGGCCGGGGAGCTGTTTTTT CSAPAAGELFF
TRBJ2-2 - TRBV4-1 - TGCGCCAGCAGCCAAGAAAATGGGCCAGGATTTGCCGGGGAGCTGTTTTTT CASSQENGPGFAGELFF
TRBJ1-5 - TRBV18 - TGTGCCAGCTCACCAGGGGACAATCAGCCCCAGCATTTT CASSPGDNQPQHF
TRBJ2-6 - TRBV15 TRBD1 TGTGCCACCAGCAGAGTCTTGGGACAGGGGTCGTCTGGGGCCAACGTCCTGACTTTC CATSRVLGQGSSGANVLTF
TRBJ1-2 - TRBV11-2 - TGTGCCAGCAGCTTAGCTGGACAGTCGAACTATGGCTACACCTTC CASSLAGQSNYGYTF
TRBJ2-1 - TRBV28 - TGTGCCAGCAGTCCCCGGAGGGAAGCCTACAATGAGCAGTTCTTC CASSPRREAYNEQFF
TRBJ2-3 once TRBV2 - TGTGCCAGCAGTACTAGCCCACGAGGTACGCAGTATTTT CASSTSPRGTQYF
TRBJ1-2 once TRBV6-5 TRBD1 TGTGCCAGCAAGGGACAGGGGAATCCCTATGGCTACACCTTC CASKGQGNPYGYTF
TRBJ1-1 - TRBV3-1/TRBV3-2 - TGTGCCAGCAGCCCCGACACGTTGAACACTGAAGCTTTCTTT CASSPDTLNTEAFF
TRBJ1-1 - TRBV2 - TGTGCCAGCAGCGCAAGTAGGAACACTGAAGCTTTCTTT CASSASRNTEAFF
TRBJ2-5 - TRBV25-1 TRBD1 TGTGCCAGCAGTGATCCGGGACAGGGGGAGACCCAGTACTTC CASSDPGQGETQYF
TRBJ1-6 - TRBV7-8 - TGTGCCAGCAGTCCGCCCGCAGGGGCAAATTCACCCCTCCACTTT CASSPPAGANSPLHF
TRBJ2-2 - TRBV5-1 TRBD1 TGCGCCAGCAGCCCGGGACAGGGTTCCGGGGAGCTGTTTTTT CASSPGQGSGELFF
TRBJ1-2 - TRBV21-1 - TGTGCCAGGCAGGGGGGCTTGAGCCCTAACTATGGCTACACCTTC CARQGGLSPNYGYTF
TRBJ2-1 - TRBV24-1 - TGTGCCACCAGTGATTGGACCAGCTTCAATGAGCAGTTCTTC CATSDWTSFNEQFF